The entry below describes one T cell receptor (beta chain). Patients were excluded because of uncontrolled infection, other autoimmune disease, pregnancy or lactation. There were TCR beta CDR3 regions amplified from RNA transcripts. A first-round RT-PCR of the TCR CDR3 used the HTBI primer set. MiXCR was run by TCRdb on the multiplex PCR reads, yielding one entry per CDR3 protein. The sample carries approximately 630,000 distinct CDR3 sequences, 15% to 20% recorded once. This sample was taken from a study of T cells in Graves' hyperthyroidism and ophthalmopathy. Study information: Peripheral blood was taken when the disease was first diagnosed, before any treatment began.

Trimming removed 7 bases at V and 7 bases at J, with 19 bases between. The germline V gene has CDR1 MNHEY and CDR2 SMNVEV (reference sequence). This CDR3 spans 15 amino acids. Sequences were obtained from blood. The chain uses TRBV27 and TRBJ2-2; D unresolved. This receptor was taken from a woman in her 30s with Graves' hyperthyroidism. CDR3 amino acids: CASIGGRRGVGELFF. CDR3 in DNA: TGTGCCAGCATAGGTGGGCGGCGTGGGGTCGGGGAGCTGTTTTTT.